Each of the 19 T cell receptor beta chains below was sequenced from the same sample in a study of blood T cell repertoires in COVID-19. Libraries were prepared by immunoSEQ multiplex PCR; TCRdb keeps only in-frame clonotypes and omits some of them. The data contain about 80,000 clones, over 70% of them seen just once; the ten biggest clones take up less than 40%. Material for sequencing was peripheral blood. The receptors stem from an elderly man with active or convalescent COVID-19.

This clone came up a few times. The J gene is TRBJ2-1, the V gene TRBV28, with D unresolved. The germline gives CDR1 MDHEN, CDR2 SYDVKM. The CDR3 sequence is 10 residues long. The V end lost 10 bases, the J end lost 10 bases, and 11 bases lay between the germline ends. CDR3 nucleotides: TGTGCCACCTCTAGTGTGGAGCAGTTCTTC. Protein product: CATSSVEQFF.

The rearrangement uses TRBV25-1 and TRBJ2-1; 14 nucleotides agree with TRBD2. There are 17 residues in the CDR3. CDR1 MGHDK and CDR2 SYGVNS come from the germline V gene. With 5 bases clipped from V and 7 bases from J, the junction kept 10 bases outside the gene matches. The CDR3 DNA reads as TGTGCCAGCAGTAAAGGACTAGCGGGGGGCCTGAGGAATGAGCAGTTCTTC. It translates to CASSKGLAGGLRNEQFF.

This clone was observed a few times. This chain uses TRBV28 with TRBJ2-1, with TRBD2 matching over 15 bases. The CDR3 has 16 residues. Germline CDR1 reads MDHEN; CDR2 reads SYDVKM. V was pared by 5 bases and J by 7 bases, with 6 bases of the junction left unmatched. Written as DNA, the CDR3 is TGTGCCAGCAGTCCTCCGGGACTAGCGGGAGGTAATGAGCAGTTCTTC. Amino acids: CASSPPGLAGGNEQFF.

The rearrangement joins TRBV9 to TRBJ1-5; TRBD1 is a possible D gene (6 bases). Trimming stripped 6 bases from V and 3 bases from J, with 16 bases between. The germline V gene has CDR1 SGDLS and CDR2 YYNGEE. The CDR3 contains 15 residues. The CDR3 nucleotides read TGTGCCAGCAAGACAGACAGGCAACTCAATCAGCCCCAGCATTTT. Translation gives CASKTDRQLNQPQHF.

The chain employs TRBV11-2 and TRBJ1-2, with D uncertain. This CDR3 has 14 amino acids. Germline V CDR1 and CDR2: SGHAT, FQNNGV. V lost 6 bases to trimming and J lost 7 bases, with 18 bases between them. CDR3 sequence: CASRPSGSQGGYTF. DNA for the CDR3: TGTGCCAGCAGGCCATCGGGGTCCCAAGGTGGCTACACCTTC.

The V gene is TRBV7-2, the J gene TRBJ2-3; 7 nucleotides line up with TRBD2. The CDR3 has 14 residues. With V trimmed by 3 bases and J by 6 bases, 6 bases remained unmatched. Germline CDR1 and CDR2: SGHTA and FQGNSA. The CDR3 DNA reads as TGTGCCAGCAGCTTGGGCGGGAGAAGTGATACGCAGTATTTT. Amino acid sequence: CASSLGGRSDTQYF.

This clone was counted between two and nine times. The genes are TRBV6-1 and TRBJ2-6; D ambiguous. The CDR3 totals 17 residues. The V gene lost 3 bases and the J gene lost 1 base, with 13 bases spanning the gap. CDR1 and CDR2 (germline): MNHNS, SASEGT. CDR3 in DNA: TGTGCCAGCAGTGATCGCCAGAGGTGGTCTGGGGCCAACGTCCTGACTTTC. Translating gives CASSDRQRWSGANVLTF.

This clone was recorded only once. The chain recombines TRBV28 with TRBJ1-1, with D perhaps TRBD1 (5 bases). V was trimmed by 5 bases and J by 4 bases, leaving 11 bases between them. Germline loops: CDR1 MDHEN, CDR2 SYDVKM. The CDR3 is 13 amino acids. CDR3 DNA sequence: TGTGCCAGCAGTCTTGGACAAATCACTGAAGCTTTCTTT. Its protein is CASSLGQITEAFF. The full variable domain, rest sourced from reference TRBV28 and TRBJ1-1, is DVKVTQSSRYLVKRTGEKVFLECVQDMDHENMFWYRQDPGLGLRLIYFSYDVKMKEKGDIPEGYSVSREKKERFSLILESASTNQTSMYLCASSLGQITEAFFGQGTRLTVV.

This clone came up a few times. The DNA of the CDR3 is TGTGCCAGCACAAGGGAGCGGCAGACCCAGTACTTC. It encodes CASTRERQTQYF. The chain joins TRBV2 to TRBJ2-5; D perhaps matches TRBD2 (5 bases). V gave up 7 bases and J gave up 6 bases, with 12 bases separating them. Germline lookup yields CDR1 SNHLY and CDR2 FYNNEI. The CDR3 consists of 12 residues.

The chain recombines TRBV7-8 with TRBJ1-1, with D unclear. In germline, CDR1 is SGHVS, CDR2 FQNEAQ. This CDR3 has 13 amino acids. With 2 bases removed from V and 9 bases from J, the gap between germline ends came to 13 bases. The CDR3 protein is CASSLNPRDQAFF. In nucleotides, the CDR3 is TGTGCCAGCAGCTTAAACCCACGGGATCAAGCTTTCTTT.

The chain combines TRBV6-5 with TRBJ2-2, with D tentatively TRBD1 (5 bases). Deletions cut 2 bases from V and 2 bases from J, with 9 bases between. Germline CDR1 reads MNHEY; CDR2 reads SVGAGI. The CDR3 is 15 amino acids. The CDR3 is CASSYTDSNTGELFF. The CDR3 bases are TGTGCCAGCAGTTACACAGACAGTAACACCGGGGAGCTGTTTTTT.

This clone appeared once. The chain combines TRBV30 with TRBJ1-4; D unclear. Germline V CDR1 and CDR2: GTSNPN, SVGIG (reference sequence). This CDR3 is 13 amino acids long. Trimming stripped 5 bases from V and 7 bases from J, with 14 bases between. The chain's CDR3 is CAWLEVGCEKLFF. CDR3 DNA: TGTGCCTGGCTCGAGGTAGGTTGTGAAAAACTGTTTTTT.

In its sample, this clone was seen a few times. The rearrangement links TRBV3-1 (or the pseudogene TRBV3-2) to TRBJ1-3; 7 nucleotides align to TRBD1. Germline CDR1 LGHDT, CDR2 YNNKEL (reference sequence). Unmatched junction bases numbered 12, after V lost 4 bases and J lost 0 bases. The CDR3 covers 18 residues. The CDR3 bases are TGTGCCAGCAGCCCTAGGGGGCTTCCGGGGAACTCTGGAAACACCATATATTTT. It is translated as CASSPRGLPGNSGNTIYF.

The V call is TRBV6-5, the J call TRBJ1-3, with TRBD1 identical over 7 bases. This CDR3 spans 15 amino acids. V shed 6 bases and J 3 bases; nucleotides not matched to a gene: 8. Per germline, CDR1 MNHEY and CDR2 SVGAGI. The CDR3, as DNA: TGTGCCAGCAGGAACGACAGGGACGGTGGAAACACCATATATTTT. Its protein is CASRNDRDGGNTIYF.

The chain combines TRBV3-1 (or the pseudogene TRBV3-2) with TRBJ2-2; 7 bases align to TRBD1. V lost 5 bases, J lost 7 bases, and 1 base stayed unmatched. The CDR3 is 12 amino acids. Germline V gene lookup returns CDR1 LGHDT and CDR2 YNNKEL (reference sequence). The CDR3 protein is CASSYRGGELFF. CDR3 DNA sequence: TGTGCCAGCAGCTACAGGGGCGGGGAGCTGTTTTTT.

V and J are TRBV9 and TRBJ1-4; D might be TRBD1 (5 bases). The CDR3 covers 18 residues. Trimming stripped 6 bases from V and 0 bases from J, with 21 bases between. Germline lookup yields CDR1 SGDLS and CDR2 YYNGEE. DNA of the CDR3: TGTGCCAGCATAAATTGGGACTGGAGAAACACAACTAATGAAAAACTGTTTTTT. Translating it yields CASINWDWRNTTNEKLFF.

The genes are TRBV7-9 and TRBJ1-3; D is unclear. The germline V gene encodes CDR1 SEHNR and CDR2 FQNEAQ (reference sequence). V was cut by 2 bases and J by 0 bases, with 14 bases left in between. The CDR3 consists of 17 residues. The CDR3 region has the DNA TGTGCCAGCAGCTTACTACAGAGTCAAAACTCTGGAAACACCATATATTTT. It encodes CASSLLQSQNSGNTIYF.

The chain uses TRBV7-9 and TRBJ2-7; perhaps TRBD2 as D (5 bases). Germline CDR1 SEHNR, CDR2 FQNEAQ (reference sequence). The CDR3 totals 12 residues. With 1 base removed from V and 4 bases from J, the gap between germline ends came to 5 bases. The CDR3 is CASSLGTYEQYF. CDR3 in DNA: TGTGCCAGCAGCTTAGGGACTTACGAGCAGTACTTC.

This chain connects TRBV21-1 to TRBJ2-1; no DNA check was done on the table's D call, TRBD2. TRBV21-1 is an annotated pseudogene. The CDR3 covers 18 residues. The CDR3 nucleotides are TGTGCCAGCAGCTCAAAGCTAGCGCGAGAATCTCGGCCCCATGAGCAGTTCTTC. Amino acid sequence: CASSSKLARESRPHEQFF.